The rows below give T cell receptor beta chains drawn from one sample of a study of identical twins. MiXCR was run by TCRdb on the 5' RACE reads, yielding one entry per CDR3 protein. There are some 660,000 distinct CDR3 sequences in the sample; around 8.3% occur only once, and approximately 0.89% lies in the top ten. This sample also appeared in a second study, on yellow fever vaccine responses in identical twins.

Sequencing was performed on PBMCs. The receptors shown here come from a woman aged 18-29 years in good health. Both conserved end residues are part of each CDR3. A D gene is named only where the DNA matches it firmly. For some rows the clone size is stated as once, few or many, or as a class when expanded; others skip it.

j_call cdr3_length clone_size v_call d_call cdr3_aa cdr3_nt
TRBJ2-1 15 many TRBV27 NA CASSFKGSSYNEQFF TGTGCCAGCAGTTTTAAAGGAAGCTCCTACAATGAGCAGTTCTTC
TRBJ1-2 17 NA TRBV12-3/TRBV12-4 TRBD1 CASSTTFLMDRNYGYTF TGTGCCAGCAGTACGACCTTCTTGATGGACAGGAACTATGGCTACACCTTC
TRBJ2-5 15 NA TRBV27 NA CASSDTTGKRETQYF TGTGCCAGCAGTGACACCACAGGGAAGAGGGAGACCCAGTACTTC
TRBJ2-7 14 few TRBV7-9 NA CASSTPGTSLEQYF TGTGCCAGCAGCACACCTGGTACTAGCCTCGAGCAGTACTTC
TRBJ2-2 15 NA TRBV2 NA CASSQTGHRSGELFF TGTGCCAGCAGTCAAACGGGACACAGGTCCGGGGAGCTGTTTTTT
TRBJ2-7 14 NA TRBV6-2/TRBV6-3 TRBD1 CASSLNRGRYEQYF TGTGCCAGCAGCTTAAACAGGGGGCGGTACGAGCAGTACTTC
TRBJ1-1 16 NA TRBV6-5 TRBD1 CASSSGTGGSGTEAFF TGTGCCAGCAGTTCCGGGACAGGGGGCTCGGGCACTGAAGCTTTCTTT
TRBJ2-3 11 NA TRBV20-1 NA CSARPSYTQYF TGCAGTGCTAGGCCTTCCTATACGCAGTATTTT
TRBJ2-7 14 NA TRBV20-1 TRBD2 CSARETSRPYEQYF TGCAGTGCTCGGGAGACTAGCAGACCTTACGAGCAGTACTTC
TRBJ1-5 13 NA TRBV25-1 NA CASSDRAEQPQHF TGTGCCAGCAGTGATAGGGCAGAGCAGCCCCAGCATTTT
TRBJ1-6 14 many TRBV5-1 TRBD1 CASSSSGGRSPLHF TGCGCCAGCAGCTCTTCAGGGGGACGTTCACCCCTCCACTTT
TRBJ2-7 14 few TRBV6-2/TRBV6-3 TRBD1 CASRTGGPAYEQYF TGTGCCAGCAGGACAGGGGGCCCCGCTTACGAGCAGTACTTC
TRBJ2-1 14 few TRBV6-1 TRBD2 CASTAGTSIFEQFF TGTGCCAGCACAGCCGGGACTAGCATTTTTGAGCAGTTCTTC
TRBJ2-1 16 few TRBV20-1 NA CSARDLEGEAYNEQFF TGCAGTGCTAGAGATCTCGAGGGAGAGGCTTACAATGAGCAGTTCTTC
TRBJ2-2 15 NA TRBV12-3/TRBV12-4 NA CASSLSSGIPGELFF TGTGCCAGCAGTTTATCGTCAGGGATCCCCGGGGAGCTGTTTTTT
TRBJ2-1 14 NA TRBV5-1 NA CASSLADINNEQFF TGCGCCAGCAGCTTGGCGGACATCAACAATGAGCAGTTCTTC
TRBJ2-2 17 NA TRBV3-1 NA CASSQWGGRPNTGELFF TGTGCCAGCAGCCAGTGGGGAGGCAGGCCGAACACCGGGGAGCTGTTTTTT
TRBJ2-5 15 many TRBV10-2 NA CASIGATTVQETQYF TGCGCCAGCATTGGAGCGACAACCGTTCAAGAGACCCAGTACTTC
TRBJ2-1 12 NA TRBV5-1 NA CASSLESPEQFF TGCGCCAGCAGCTTGGAGTCCCCCGAGCAGTTCTTC
TRBJ2-7 14 many TRBV28 NA CASSLRAGSYEQYF TGTGCCAGCAGTTTAAGAGCCGGCTCCTACGAGCAGTACTTC
TRBJ1-1 13 NA TRBV3-1 NA CASSQVLRTEAFF TGTGCCAGCAGCCAGGTCCTCAGGACTGAAGCTTTCTTT
TRBJ2-7 15 few TRBV14 TRBD1 CASSQGQGAMIEQYF TGTGCCAGCAGCCAAGGACAGGGGGCGATGATCGAGCAGTACTTC
TRBJ2-5 15 NA TRBV20-1 NA CSARVGTSPWETQYF TGCAGTGCTAGAGTCGGGACCTCTCCCTGGGAGACCCAGTACTTC
TRBJ1-1 14 few TRBV20-1 TRBD1 CSARGTGMNTEAFF TGCAGTGCTAGAGGGACAGGGATGAACACTGAAGCTTTCTTT
TRBJ2-6 17 NA TRBV3-1 NA CASSPSASLAGANVLTF TGTGCCAGCAGCCCCTCCGCGAGCTTAGCTGGGGCCAACGTCCTGACTTTC
TRBJ2-7 15 many TRBV15 NA CATSRGGFLSYEQYF TGTGCCACCAGCAGAGGAGGGTTCCTCTCCTACGAGCAGTACTTC
TRBJ2-7 15 NA TRBV10-2 NA CASTSDDRFNYEQYF TGCGCCAGCACCTCAGATGACAGGTTTAACTACGAGCAGTACTTC
TRBJ2-5 12 NA TRBV13 NA CASGRGQETQYF TGTGCCAGCGGACGAGGACAAGAGACCCAGTACTTC
TRBJ2-3 15 many TRBV7-9 NA CASSFGSGGTDTQYF TGTGCCAGCAGCTTTGGTAGCGGTGGCACAGATACGCAGTATTTT
TRBJ2-3 14 once TRBV28 NA CASSSTRGTDTQYF TGTGCCAGCAGTTCGACTAGGGGCACAGATACGCAGTATTTT
TRBJ2-3 15 few TRBV20-1 NA CSAPRPDRPTDTQYF TGCAGTGCCCCCCGGCCGGACAGACCCACAGATACGCAGTATTTT
TRBJ2-5 14 NA TRBV24-1 NA CATSVGGPQETQYF TGTGCCACCAGTGTAGGGGGGCCGCAAGAGACCCAGTACTTC
TRBJ2-7 13 NA TRBV7-9 TRBD1 CASRGQGAGEQYF TGTGCCAGCAGAGGTCAGGGGGCTGGCGAGCAGTACTTC
TRBJ2-7 16 few TRBV3-1 TRBD2 CASSPLGLAGHYEQYF TGTGCCAGCAGCCCATTGGGACTAGCGGGACACTACGAGCAGTACTTC
TRBJ2-7 20 once TRBV6-2/TRBV6-3 NA CASRLHTGAYLAAGAYEQYF TGTGCCAGCAGACTACATACAGGGGCTTACCTAGCGGCCGGGGCCTACGAGCAGTACTTC
TRBJ2-1 14 NA TRBV7-6 TRBD1 CASSLGWTGDEQFF TGTGCCAGCAGCTTAGGCTGGACAGGGGATGAGCAGTTCTTC
TRBJ2-5 13 NA TRBV7-8 NA CASSLLDWQTQYF TGTGCCAGCAGCTTACTAGATTGGCAGACCCAGTACTTC
TRBJ2-2 18 NA TRBV19 TRBD2 CASSVLSIGEGRAGELFF TGTGCCAGTAGTGTATTGAGCATCGGGGAGGGCCGGGCCGGGGAGCTGTTTTTT
TRBJ1-1 13 few TRBV19 TRBD1 CASSGTGSAEAFF TGTGCCAGTAGTGGGACAGGGTCCGCTGAAGCTTTCTTT
TRBJ1-2 13 few TRBV29-1 NA CSVSRPGGYGYTF TGCAGCGTTAGTCGCCCGGGTGGCTATGGCTACACCTTC
TRBJ2-5 15 NA TRBV7-2 NA CASSLSVGAGETQYF TGTGCCAGCAGCTTATCGGTGGGCGCAGGAGAGACCCAGTACTTC
TRBJ2-7 14 many TRBV29-1 NA CSVYPTGTAYEQYF TGCAGCGTCTATCCCACCGGGACCGCCTACGAGCAGTACTTC
TRBJ2-2 14 NA TRBV6-2/TRBV6-3 NA CASSLTGTAGELFF TGTGCCAGCAGCCTTACAGGGACCGCCGGGGAGCTGTTTTTT
TRBJ2-5 15 NA TRBV27 NA CASSLMGGSQETQYF TGTGCCAGCAGTTTAATGGGGGGTTCCCAAGAGACCCAGTACTTC
TRBJ2-1 15 NA TRBV25-1 TRBD2 CASTGTSGAYNEQFF TGTGCCAGCACCGGGACTAGCGGAGCCTACAATGAGCAGTTCTTC
TRBJ2-1 15 many TRBV20-1 NA CSARARDWAYNEQFF TGCAGTGCTAGAGCAAGGGACTGGGCCTACAATGAGCAGTTCTTC
TRBJ2-3 16 NA TRBV29-1 NA CSVEGLGGVGTDTQYF TGCAGCGTTGAAGGCCTCGGTGGGGTTGGGACAGATACGCAGTATTTT
TRBJ2-1 15 NA TRBV28 TRBD2 CASSLTGRAYNEQFF TGTGCCAGCAGTTTGACCGGGAGGGCCTACAATGAGCAGTTCTTC
TRBJ2-1 14 many TRBV20-1 NA CSARAGSSYNEQFF TGCAGTGCTAGGGCGGGGAGCTCCTACAATGAGCAGTTCTTC